This T cell receptor beta chain was recovered during a study of shared T cell receptors in the human thymus (dated by TCRdb to the early 2020s). Broadly, across the study: The study investigated the way shared, self-reactive T-cell receptor alpha chains are produced in the human thymus.

Receptor libraries were prepared by the immunoSEQ multiplex PCR assay. TCRdb retrieved this table from immuneACCESS and kept in-frame rearrangements only. Not all clones are present; in checked studies, unresolved V genes account for under half, and no reason is known for the remainder. The sample table shows some 700,000 clones, and roughly 85% are seen once. The leading ten clones occupy around 0.0099% of the sample. This clone was seen once. Its antigen is unknown. An end of the junction differs from the germline gene, which may be a read error. The germline V gene (reference sequence) supplies CDR1 SSHAT and CDR2 FNYEAQ. From cysteine to phenylalanine, the CDR3 is 16 amino acids long. Only CDR3 DNA remains: 48 bases, in frame from the first base. These records were also assigned to another study, of human thymus T cells. As described in the second report: The donors were immunologically healthy infants in Finland who had open corrective cardiac surgery for congenital heart defects. Thymus tissue was collected as surgical resects that were removed during corrective cardiac surgery. V and J gene segment usage appeared biased in both thymic and peripheral blood repertoires. The related research found that thymic TCR repertoires overlapped highly between unrelated individuals. TCR alpha and beta repertoires from roughly eight infant thymus samples and a few related peripheral blood samples were characterized in the study. Donor ages ranged from roughly 6 to 244 days, and the cohort comprised over five male and a couple of female infants. After being mechanically released from the tissue, thymocytes were kept at -70 degrees C in pellets of about 8.5-32 million cells. A QIAsymphony instrument was used to extract genomic DNA from frozen cell pellets. The immunoSEQ multiplex PCR assay was used to amplify the TCRB and TCRAD loci from a standardized amount of quality-controlled genomic DNA. Amplicons spanned the V(D)J region at a length sufficient to cover the CDR3 and identify V and J genes. Amplicon sequencing was performed on an Illumina platform through the commercial immunoSEQ service. Primer bias and sequencing errors were corrected as previously described, and TCRAD and TCRB definitions were based on the IMGT database. The repertoires were analysed using immunoSEQ Analyzer 3.0 and VDJTools for basic statistics, V/J segment usage, diversity estimates, rarefaction and pairwise overlap. Chao1, ChaoE, Efron-Thisted, Shannon and inverse Simpson indices were used to estimate diversity, which was also estimated on datasets down-sampled to the smallest sample. Repertoire overlap was determined by strict matching of CDR3 nucleotide sequence, V gene and J gene, and Jaccard-based multidimensional scaling clustering was applied. On average, thymus samples yielded roughly 800,000 unique TCRB clonotypes, whereas blood samples yielded some 85,000.

This TCR was recovered from a girl less than two years old with a congenital heart defect. Donor details come from another sample of the same person, matched by shared clones. Sequenced: thymocytes. The chain couples TRBV7-7 to TRBJ2-5; a tentative D call is TRBD1 (5 bases match). The DNA sequence reads TGTGCTAGCAGCCCCGAAACCAGCAGGGACCAAGAGACCCAGTACTTC. This gives the protein CASSPETSRDQETQYF.